The 4 T cell receptor beta chains in this list originate from one sample, sequenced in a study of T-cell reconstitution after alpha-beta-depleted transplantation in children (dated by TCRdb to between 2015 and 2016). Library construction relied on PCR. Sequenced on an Illumina HiSeq 2500. Molecular barcoding was employed in the preparation of TCR libraries, with unique molecular identifiers being used to normalize TCRbeta repertoire quantification. The public sequencing data were trimmed at Q25 with fastp and processed into clonotypes with MiXCR by TCRdb, which kept only in-frame beta chains. Each CDR3 protein gets just one entry, which takes the most common genes and DNA from the rows behind it. Here the sample has about 540,000 distinct CDR3 sequences; about 17% occur a single time. Clones ranked in the top ten supply 3.3% of the sample. Sequences were derived from PBMCs from the stem cell graft donor, sampled from the stem cell graft. The source of these receptors is a human donor who donated a stem cell graft to a child with acute lymphoblastic leukemia.

This clonotype was recorded at least ten times. The chain joins TRBV12-3 or TRBV12-4 to TRBJ1-2; no reliable D call. V gave up 6 bases and J gave up 1 base, with 12 bases separating them. This CDR3 contains 14 residues. The CDR3 protein is CASSLAGVNYGYTF. DNA of the CDR3: TGTGCCAGCAGCTTGGCCGGGGTTAACTATGGCTACACCTTC.

This CDR3 reads CASSQSPTCGDDPGGGQETQYF. In DNA form, the CDR3 reads TGCGCCAGCAGTCAATCGCCCACGTGCGGCGATGACCCGGGTGGAGGGCAAGAGACCCAGTACTTC. The chain employs TRBV23-1 and TRBJ2-5; maybe TRBD2 (6 bases). TRBV23-1 belongs to the ORF category, with a function that is uncertain. The germline V and J ends were trimmed by 0 bases and 2 bases, with 31 bases remaining between them. The CDR3 is 22 amino acids.

This chain connects TRBV11-3 to TRBJ2-2; tentatively, D is TRBD2 (5 bases). CDR3 length equals 15 residues. The V gene's germline CDR1 is SGHNT and CDR2 YENEEA. V was shortened by 5 bases and J by 7 bases, with 17 bases between the two germline ends. The CDR3 DNA is TGTGCCAGCAGCCCCTACCCGGAGGAGATCGGGGAGCTGTTTTTT. Protein sequence: CASSPYPEEIGELFF.

This sequence joins TRBV2 and TRBJ2-5; 7 bases map to TRBD2. V was pared by 1 base and J by 3 bases, with 8 bases of the junction left unmatched. Germline assignment: CDR1 SNHLY and CDR2 FYNNEI. This CDR3 comprises 16 residues. CDR3 sequence (DNA): TGTGCCAGCAGTGAAGACTCATTGGCGGGGGAAGAGACCCAGTACTTC. This codes for CASSEDSLAGEETQYF.